These 32 T cell receptor beta chains were all obtained from the same sample, sequenced in a study of blood T cell repertoires in COVID-19. Sequencing was performed with immunoSEQ multiplex PCR; in TCRdb, only in-frame clones are kept and a portion is missing. The sample includes 25,000 to 30,000 clones, about 89% seen only once; the top ten take less than 5.5%. The sequenced sample was peripheral blood. These receptors all stem from a man aged 65 to 79 with active COVID-19.

The rearrangement joins TRBV5-1 to TRBJ2-6, with D possibly TRBD2 on 5 matching bases. The germline CDR1 and CDR2 sequences are SGHRS and YFSETQ. The V gene lost 2 bases and the J gene lost 0 bases, with 6 bases spanning the gap. The CDR3 extends over 15 amino acids. The CDR3: CASSFRDSGANVLTF. The CDR3 coding sequence is TGCGCCAGCAGCTTCCGGGACTCTGGGGCCAACGTCCTGACTTTC.

The chain couples TRBV9 to TRBJ1-2; D gene ambiguous. The V end was cut by 2 bases, the J end by 5 bases, with 10 bases between. The germline V gene encodes CDR1 SGDLS and CDR2 YYNGEE. The CDR3 runs 13 residues. CDR3 in amino acids: CASSVSVSYGYTF. DNA of the CDR3: TGTGCCAGCAGCGTTTCGGTTTCGTATGGCTACACCTTC. Complete variable domain (other parts from reference TRBV9 and TRBJ1-2): DSGVTQTPKHLITATGQRVTLRCSPRSGDLSVYWYQQSLDQGLQFLIQYYNGEERAKGNILERFSAQQFPDLHSELNLSSLELGDSALYFCASSVSVSYGYTFGSGTRLTVV.

This sequence joins TRBV19 and TRBJ2-1; 7 nucleotides line up with TRBD2. CDR3 length: 17 amino acids. Unmatched junction bases numbered 20, after V lost 3 bases and J lost 12 bases. Germline CDR1 LNHDA, CDR2 SQIVND (reference sequence). In DNA, the CDR3 is TGTGCCAGTAGTATCTCTGCGGGGGTGGGGTCACCCTTTGGGCAGTTCTTC. This sequence encodes CASSISAGVGSPFGQFF. Full variable domain (rest looked up from reference TRBV19 and TRBJ2-1): DGGITQSPKYLFRKEGQNVTLSCEQNLNHDAMYWYRQDPGQGLRLIYYSQIVNDFQKGDIAEGYSVSREKKESFPLTVTSAQKNPTAFYLCASSISAGVGSPFGQFFGPGTRLTVL.

The V and J genes are TRBV5-5 and TRBJ2-7; 8 nucleotides match TRBD2. Germline lookup yields CDR1 SGHKS and CDR2 YYEKEE (reference sequence). After removal of 2 bases from V and 4 bases from J, the junction contained 2 bases not matched to a gene. The CDR3 runs 13 residues. The CDR3 loop reads CASSFTGGYEQYF. CDR3 bases: TGTGCCAGCAGCTTTACGGGGGGGTACGAGCAGTACTTC. Together with reference TRBV5-5 and TRBJ2-7, the CDR3 gives the full variable domain: DAGVTQSPTHLIKTRGQQVTLRCSPISGHKSVSWYQQVLGQGPQFIFQYYEKEERGRGNFPDRFSARQFPNYSSELNVNALLLGDSALYLCASSFTGGYEQYFGPGTRLTVT.

In this sample, this clone turned up once. The chain uses TRBV18 and TRBJ1-3; D gene unclear. The CDR3 contains 15 residues. Germline assignment: CDR1 KGHSH and CDR2 LQKENI. Trimming stripped 6 bases from V and 0 bases from J, with 12 bases between. The CDR3 coding sequence is TGTGCCAGCTCGCCAAGCGGCAGCTCTGGAAACACCATATATTTT. The encoded protein is CASSPSGSSGNTIYF.

The chain combines TRBV9 with TRBJ2-3, with 10 bases that match TRBD2. The CDR3 runs to 16 residues. The V and J ends lost 3 bases and 4 bases, in that order; junction bases with no gene match: 8. CDR1 SGDLS and CDR2 YYNGEE come from the germline V gene. CDR3 in amino acids: CASSASSGGPADTQYF. As DNA, the CDR3 is TGTGCCAGCAGCGCATCTAGCGGGGGTCCCGCAGATACGCAGTATTTT.

The V and J genes are TRBV2 and TRBJ2-5; 11 bases map to TRBD2. Germline loops: CDR1 SNHLY, CDR2 FYNNEI. V dropped 6 bases and J dropped 1; count of bases not matched to a gene: 7. The length of the CDR3 is 16 residues. The CDR3: CASRPSGGPIQETQYF. The DNA for the CDR3 is TGTGCCAGCAGGCCTAGCGGGGGGCCGATCCAAGAGACCCAGTACTTC.

The V gene is TRBV19, the J gene TRBJ2-3, with 11 bases lining up with TRBD2. The length of the CDR3 is 16 residues. The V segment lost 4 bases and the J segment 3 bases; nucleotides outside the gene matches: 6. The germline V gene has CDR1 LNHDA and CDR2 SQIVND (reference sequence). The CDR3 bases are TGTGCCAGTAGTAGGATAGCGGGGGGGAGAACAGATACGCAGTATTTT. It codes for CASSRIAGGRTDTQYF.

The chain couples TRBV5-4 to TRBJ1-5, with no clear D. This CDR3 is 14 amino acids long. The ends were cut back, 0 bases at V and 4 bases at J, with 8 bases in the middle. Germline CDR1 SGHNT, CDR2 YYREEE (reference sequence). This chain's CDR3 is CASSLAGGNQPQHF. The CDR3 DNA is TGTGCCAGCAGCTTGGCAGGTGGAAATCAGCCCCAGCATTTT.

The gene calls are TRBV30 and TRBJ2-7, with D unresolved. The CDR3 consists of 11 residues. Deletions cut 4 bases from V and 0 bases from J, with 4 bases between. In germline, CDR1 is GTSNPN, CDR2 SVGIG (reference sequence). CDR3 bases: TGTGCCTGGACTAGCTCCTACGAGCAGTACTTC. Protein sequence: CAWTSSYEQYF.

The chain uses TRBV6-2 or TRBV6-3 and TRBJ1-1; D is undetermined. The CDR3 runs 12 residues. Germline V gene data show CDR1 as MNHEY and CDR2 as SVGEGT. Deletions cut 2 bases from V and 11 bases from J, with 12 bases between. The CDR3 here is CASSYDSRRAFF. The CDR3 DNA follows: TGTGCCAGCAGTTACGATAGTAGGAGGGCTTTCTTT.

This CDR3 reads CASSYVPGSQPQHF. In DNA, the CDR3 is TGTGCCAGCAGTTACGTTCCAGGCAGCCAGCCCCAGCATTTT. The genes are TRBV6-5 and TRBJ1-5; D remains unclear. CDR3 size: 14 residues. V was clipped by 2 bases and J by 7 bases, with 12 bases between them. Germline CDR1 and CDR2: MNHEY and SVGAGI.

This chain connects TRBV11-2 to TRBJ2-3, with 9 bases fitting TRBD1. V was pared by 4 bases and J by 2 bases, with 10 bases of the junction left unmatched. Per germline, CDR1 SGHAT and CDR2 FQNNGV. CDR3 size: 17 residues. CDR3 region: CASSYRDRDFYTDTQYF. The DNA of the CDR3 is TGTGCCAGCAGCTACCGGGACAGGGATTTCTACACAGATACGCAGTATTTT.

V gene TRBV5-1 combines with J gene TRBJ1-2, with 7 nucleotides matching TRBD1. Germline-derived CDR1 and CDR2 are SGHRS and YFSETQ. The CDR3 runs 15 residues. V shed 4 bases and J 4 bases; nucleotides not matched to a gene: 10. CDR3 bases: TGCGCCAGCAGCACAGACCCCGGGACAGCCTATGGCTACACCTTC. Encoded protein: CASSTDPGTAYGYTF.

CDR3 coding DNA: TGTGCCTGGAGTCCCCGGACTAGCGGCGGGGAGCTGTTTTTT. Translation: CAWSPRTSGGELFF. This chain links TRBV30 with TRBJ2-2, with 10 bases aligning to TRBD2. CDR3 length: 14 residues. Per germline, CDR1 GTSNPN and CDR2 SVGIG (reference sequence). V shed 2 bases, J shed 7 bases, and the junction held 4 bases outside the gene matches.

V usage is TRBV28 and J usage is TRBJ1-1; the match to TRBD1 covers 8 bases. The germline V gene has CDR1 MDHEN and CDR2 SYDVKM. Losses at the gene ends were 6 bases for V and 5 bases for J; bases not matched to a gene: 8. This CDR3 is 14 amino acids long. CDR3 bases: TGTGCCAGCAGGGCCCAGGGGGCGCGAACTGAAGCTTTCTTT. Its translation is CASRAQGARTEAFF.

The rearrangement joins TRBV5-4 to TRBJ2-2; D possibly corresponds to TRBD2 (5 bases). The V and J ends lost 5 bases and 6 bases respectively, with 8 bases between them. This CDR3 has 12 residues. Germline-derived CDR1 and CDR2 are SGHNT and YYREEE (reference sequence). The CDR3 region is CASRVGAGELFF. In nucleotides, the CDR3 is TGTGCCAGCAGGGTCGGGGCCGGGGAGCTGTTTTTT. Drawing the rest from reference TRBV5-4 and TRBJ2-2, the complete variable domain is ETGVTQSPTHLIKTRGQQVTLRCSSQSGHNTVSWYQQALGQGPQFIFQYYREEENGRGNFPPRFSGLQFPNYSSELNVNALELDDSALYLCASRVGAGELFFGEGSRLTVL.

The gene calls are TRBV29-1 and TRBJ1-2; 9 nucleotides match TRBD1. Germline trimming cut 7 bases from V and 3 bases from J; bases unmatched to any gene: 12. This CDR3 spans 15 amino acids. Germline V gives CDR1 SQVTM, CDR2 ANQGSEA. The CDR3 DNA sequence: TGCAGCGCCAAGACAGCGGGACAGGGTGACTATGGCTACACCTTC. Encoded protein: CSAKTAGQGDYGYTF.

The V call is TRBV3-1 (or the pseudogene TRBV3-2), the J call TRBJ2-5; D remains ambiguous. The ends were cut back, 1 base at V and 1 base at J, with 7 bases in the middle. Germline assignment: CDR1 LGHDT and CDR2 YNNKEL (reference sequence). The CDR3 is 14 residues long. The CDR3 DNA follows: TGTGCCAGCAGCCAAGCCCGCGTCCAAGAGACCCAGTACTTC. Amino acid sequence: CASSQARVQETQYF.

This chain connects TRBV6-2 or TRBV6-3 to TRBJ1-6; 7 nucleotides line up with TRBD1. J gave up 8 bases and V 4 bases, and 8 bases lay outside the gene matches. The CDR3 has 15 amino acids. The germline CDR1 and CDR2 sequences are MNHEY and SVGEGT. CDR3: CASSSTGERYSPLHF. For the CDR3, the DNA is TGTGCCAGCAGTTCCACAGGGGAGCGCTATTCACCCCTCCACTTT.

The chain carries TRBV11-2 and TRBJ2-7; unclear D gene. This CDR3 is built from 13 residues. Between the trimmed V and J ends, which lost 5 bases and 1 base, there was a span of 9 bases. The germline CDR1 and CDR2 sequences are SGHAT and FQNNGV. CDR3 amino acids: CASSPRGSYEQYF. The CDR3 DNA reads as TGTGCCAGCAGCCCCCGAGGATCCTACGAGCAGTACTTC.

CDR3 amino acids: CASSLGQSYNEQFF. CDR3 coding DNA: TGTGCCAGCAGCTTGGGACAGAGCTACAATGAGCAGTTCTTC. The rearrangement uses TRBV5-6 and TRBJ2-1, with D maybe TRBD1 (5 bases). CDR1 is SGHDT and CDR2 is YYEEEE in the germline V gene. Trimming shortened V by 0 bases and J by 3 bases, and 7 bases separated the two germline ends. CDR3 size: 14 residues. Together with reference TRBV5-6 and TRBJ2-1, the CDR3 gives the full variable domain: DAGVTQSPTHLIKTRGQQVTLRCSPKSGHDTVSWYQQALGQGPQFIFQYYEEEERQRGNFPDRFSGHQFPNYSSELNVNALLLGDSALYLCASSLGQSYNEQFFGPGTRLTVL.

This clone occurred once. The V gene is TRBV6-5, the J gene TRBJ1-3, with D possibly matching TRBD1 (5 bases). V dropped 6 bases and J dropped 0 bases, with 12 bases sitting between them. This CDR3 is 15 amino acids long. Germline values: CDR1 MNHEY, CDR2 SVGAGI. The chain's CDR3 is CASRLAGRSGNTIYF. The CDR3 DNA follows: TGTGCCAGCAGATTAGCAGGGCGCTCTGGAAACACCATATATTTT.

CDR3 nucleotide sequence: TGTGCCAGCAGCTTCCGCTCTGGGGCCAACGTCCTGACTTTC. Encoded protein: CASSFRSGANVLTF. The V gene is TRBV14, the J gene TRBJ2-6; D remains unclear. Trimming shortened V by 5 bases and J by 0 bases, and 5 bases separated the two germline ends. There are 14 residues in the CDR3. Germline-derived CDR1 and CDR2 are SGHDN and FVKESK.

The genes are TRBV5-4 and TRBJ2-3, with 7 positions matching TRBD2. The J segment lost 3 bases and the V segment lost 0 bases, leaving 7 bases of the junction unmatched. The CDR3 spans 16 residues. Germline CDR1 and CDR2: SGHNT and YYREEE (reference sequence). For the CDR3, the DNA is TGTGCCAGCAGCTTGGCGGCGGGTAGCGGGACAGATACGCAGTATTTT. It yields the protein CASSLAAGSGTDTQYF.

This chain links TRBV6-4 with TRBJ1-1, with TRBD1 matching 8 bases. The CDR3 runs to 17 residues. After removal of 6 bases from V and 1 base from J, the junction contained 13 bases not matched to a gene. CDR1 is MRHNA, CDR2 SNTAGT, per germline. CDR3 loop: CASRRLRGPLGNTEAFF. CDR3 DNA: TGTGCCAGCAGGCGACTCAGGGGGCCTTTGGGGAACACTGAAGCTTTCTTT.

V and J are TRBV29-1 and TRBJ2-7; TRBD2 aligns across 8 bases. The CDR3 runs to 14 residues. V lost 3 bases to trimming and J lost 8 bases; unmatched junction nucleotides: 12. Germline assignment: CDR1 SQVTM and CDR2 ANQGSEA. The DNA for the CDR3 is TGCAGCGTTGAGGGACTAGACAACTATAACCAGCAGTACTTC. Its protein is CSVEGLDNYNQQYF.

The V call is TRBV11-2, the J call TRBJ1-1; D is ambiguous. CDR3 length: 11 amino acids. Deletions cut 5 bases from V and 7 bases from J, with 8 bases between. Germline assignment: CDR1 SGHAT and CDR2 FQNNGV. The CDR3 nucleotides are TGTGCCAGCAGCACTTCGATTGAAGCTTTCTTT. This gives the protein CASSTSIEAFF.

In its sample, this clone was seen once. The rearrangement uses TRBV5-1 and TRBJ1-4, with D perhaps matching TRBD1 (5 bases). V dropped 0 bases and J dropped 1 base, with 7 bases sitting between them. The CDR3 contains 15 residues. Germline lookup yields CDR1 SGHRS and CDR2 YFSETQ. This CDR3 reads CASSLGTITNEKLFF. The CDR3 DNA sequence: TGCGCCAGCAGCTTGGGGACAATAACTAATGAAAAACTGTTTTTT.

The chain links TRBV28 to TRBJ1-1, with D possibly TRBD1 on 5 matching bases. Trimming took 2 bases from V and 6 from J, leaving 13 bases between them. Per germline, CDR1 MDHEN and CDR2 SYDVKM. This CDR3 is built from 14 residues. CDR3 in DNA: TGTGCCAGCAGTTTAGCGGGGGACTCCGCTGAAGCTTTCTTT. Translation gives CASSLAGDSAEAFF.

The chain is built from TRBV9 and TRBJ2-3, with a possible D match to TRBD1 (5 bases). The V gene's germline CDR1 is SGDLS and CDR2 YYNGEE. Trimming shortened V by 4 bases and J by 10 bases, and 16 bases separated the two germline ends. The CDR3 is made up of 13 amino acids. The CDR3 spells CASSFTLGQAQYF. CDR3 bases: TGTGCCAGCAGCTTCACACTGGGGCAGGCGCAGTATTTT.

V gene TRBV2 combines with J gene TRBJ2-7; D perhaps matches TRBD1 (6 bases). Germline V gene sequence: CDR1 SNHLY, CDR2 FYNNEI. Trimming removed 6 bases at V and 6 bases at J, with 15 bases between. The CDR3 spans 13 residues. As DNA, the CDR3 is TGTGCCAGCAGGGCAGATACAGGGCCCGAGCAGTACTTC. This sequence encodes CASRADTGPEQYF.